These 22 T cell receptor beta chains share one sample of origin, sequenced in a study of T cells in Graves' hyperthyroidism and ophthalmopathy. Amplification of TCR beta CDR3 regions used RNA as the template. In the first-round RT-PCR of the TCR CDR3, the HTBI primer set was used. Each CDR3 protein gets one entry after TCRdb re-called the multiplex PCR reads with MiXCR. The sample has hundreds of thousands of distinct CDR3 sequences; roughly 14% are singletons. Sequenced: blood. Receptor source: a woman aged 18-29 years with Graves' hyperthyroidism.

The CDR3 loop is CASSIGLAGGSYHTDTQYF. In nucleotides, the CDR3 is TGTGCCAGTAGTATCGGACTAGCGGGAGGGTCATACCACACAGATACGCAGTATTTT. J is TRBJ2-3 and V is TRBV19, with 15 bases that match TRBD2. In germline, CDR1 is LNHDA, CDR2 SQIVND (reference sequence). This CDR3 is 19 amino acids long. Losses at the gene ends were 3 bases for V and 2 bases for J; bases not matched to a gene: 9. Full variable domain (rest looked up from reference TRBV19 and TRBJ2-3): DGGITQSPKYLFRKEGQNVTLSCEQNLNHDAMYWYRQDPGQGLRLIYYSQIVNDFQKGDIAEGYSVSREKKESFPLTVTSAQKNPTAFYLCASSIGLAGGSYHTDTQYFGPGTRLTVL.

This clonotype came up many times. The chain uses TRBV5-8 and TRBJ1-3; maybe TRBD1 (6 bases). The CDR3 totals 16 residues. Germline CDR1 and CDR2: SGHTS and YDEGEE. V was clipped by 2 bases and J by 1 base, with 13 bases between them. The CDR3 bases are TGTGCCAGCAGCTTACGGGGGCAGAAATCTGGAAACACCATATATTTT. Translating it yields CASSLRGQKSGNTIYF.

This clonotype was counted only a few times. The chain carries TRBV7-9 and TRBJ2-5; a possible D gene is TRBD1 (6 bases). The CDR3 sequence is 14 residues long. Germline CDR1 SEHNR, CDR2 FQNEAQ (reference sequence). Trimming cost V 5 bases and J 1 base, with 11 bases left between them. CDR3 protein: CASSQGQFQETQYF. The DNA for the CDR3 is TGTGCCAGCAGCCAAGGACAGTTCCAAGAGACCCAGTACTTC.

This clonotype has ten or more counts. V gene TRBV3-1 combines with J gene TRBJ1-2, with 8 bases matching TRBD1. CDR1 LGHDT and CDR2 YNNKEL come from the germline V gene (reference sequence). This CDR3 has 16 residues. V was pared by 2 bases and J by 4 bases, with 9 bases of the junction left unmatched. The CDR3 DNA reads TGTGCCAGCAGCCAACTATTTGACAGGGGCTCCTATGGCTACACCTTC. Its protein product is CASSQLFDRGSYGYTF.

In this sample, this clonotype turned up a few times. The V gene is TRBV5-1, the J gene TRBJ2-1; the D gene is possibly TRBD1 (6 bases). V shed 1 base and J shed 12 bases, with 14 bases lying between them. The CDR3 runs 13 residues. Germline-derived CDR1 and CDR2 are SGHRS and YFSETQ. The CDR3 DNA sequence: TGCGCCAGCAGCTTGATGACAGGCGCCCTGCAGTTCTTC. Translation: CASSLMTGALQFF.

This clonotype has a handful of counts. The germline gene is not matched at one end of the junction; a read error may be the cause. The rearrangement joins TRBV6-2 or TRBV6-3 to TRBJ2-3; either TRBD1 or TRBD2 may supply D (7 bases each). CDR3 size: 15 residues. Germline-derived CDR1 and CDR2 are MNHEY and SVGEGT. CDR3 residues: CASRGGLISTDTQYF. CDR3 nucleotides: TGTGCAAGCAGGGGGGGGCTGATATCCACAGATACGCAGTATTTT.

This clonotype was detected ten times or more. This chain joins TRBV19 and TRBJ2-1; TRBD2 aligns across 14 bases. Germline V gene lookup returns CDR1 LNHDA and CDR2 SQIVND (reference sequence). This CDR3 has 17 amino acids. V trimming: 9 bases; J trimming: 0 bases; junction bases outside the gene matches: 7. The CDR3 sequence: CASGLAGGSSSYNEQFF. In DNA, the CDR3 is TGTGCCAGCGGACTAGCGGGAGGATCTAGCTCCTACAATGAGCAGTTCTTC.

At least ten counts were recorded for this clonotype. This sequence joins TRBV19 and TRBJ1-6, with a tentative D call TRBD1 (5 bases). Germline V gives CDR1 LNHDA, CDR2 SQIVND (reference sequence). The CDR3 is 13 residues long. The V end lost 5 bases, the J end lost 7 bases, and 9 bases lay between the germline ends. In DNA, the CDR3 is TGTGCCAGTAGTGAACAGGCGAATTCACCCCTCCACTTT. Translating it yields CASSEQANSPLHF.

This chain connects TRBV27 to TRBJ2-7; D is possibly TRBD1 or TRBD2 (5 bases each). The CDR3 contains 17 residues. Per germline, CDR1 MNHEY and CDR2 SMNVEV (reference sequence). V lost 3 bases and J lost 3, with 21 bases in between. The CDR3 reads CASSFGAGTQFVYEQYF. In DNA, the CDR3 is TGTGCCAGCAGTTTCGGTGCCGGGACCCAATTCGTCTACGAGCAGTACTTC.

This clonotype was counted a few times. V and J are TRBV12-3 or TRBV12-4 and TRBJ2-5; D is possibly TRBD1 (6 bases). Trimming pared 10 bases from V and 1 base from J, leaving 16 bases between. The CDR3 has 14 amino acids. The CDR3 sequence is CATRTGTIQETQYF. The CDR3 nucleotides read TGTGCCACCCGAACAGGGACAATCCAAGAGACCCAGTACTTC.

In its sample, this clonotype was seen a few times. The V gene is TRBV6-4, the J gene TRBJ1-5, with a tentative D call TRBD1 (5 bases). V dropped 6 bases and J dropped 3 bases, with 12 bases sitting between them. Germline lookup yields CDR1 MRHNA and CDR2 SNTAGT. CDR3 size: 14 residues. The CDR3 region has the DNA TGTGCCAGCAGCCGGGAGGGGAACAATCAGCCCCAGCATTTT. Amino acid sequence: CASSREGNNQPQHF.

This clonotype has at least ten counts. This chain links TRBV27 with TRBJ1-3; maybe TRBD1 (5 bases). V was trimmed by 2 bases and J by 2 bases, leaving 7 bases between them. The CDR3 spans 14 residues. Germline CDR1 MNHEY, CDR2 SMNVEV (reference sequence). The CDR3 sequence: CASSLRGPGNTIYF. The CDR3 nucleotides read TGTGCCAGCAGTTTAAGGGGACCTGGAAACACCATATATTTT.

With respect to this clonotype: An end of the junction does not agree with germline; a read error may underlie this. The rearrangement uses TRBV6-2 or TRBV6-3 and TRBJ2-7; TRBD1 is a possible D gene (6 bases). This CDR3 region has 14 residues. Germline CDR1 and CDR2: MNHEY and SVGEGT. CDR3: CARSSRTEPYEQYF. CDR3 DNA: TGTGCCAGGAGTTCTCGGACAGAGCCCTACGAGCAGTACTTC.

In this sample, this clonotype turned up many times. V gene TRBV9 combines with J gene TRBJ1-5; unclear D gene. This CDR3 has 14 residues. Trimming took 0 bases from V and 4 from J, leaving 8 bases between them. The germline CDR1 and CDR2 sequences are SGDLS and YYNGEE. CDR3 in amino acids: CASSVEGWNQPQHF. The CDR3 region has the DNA TGTGCCAGCAGCGTAGAAGGGTGGAATCAGCCCCAGCATTTT.

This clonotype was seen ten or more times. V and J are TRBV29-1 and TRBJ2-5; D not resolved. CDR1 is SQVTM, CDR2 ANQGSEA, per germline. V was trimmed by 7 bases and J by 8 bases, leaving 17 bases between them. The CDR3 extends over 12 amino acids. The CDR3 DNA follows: TGCAGCGCCAACGAGGCTCCGGCCACCCAGTACTTC. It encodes CSANEAPATQYF.

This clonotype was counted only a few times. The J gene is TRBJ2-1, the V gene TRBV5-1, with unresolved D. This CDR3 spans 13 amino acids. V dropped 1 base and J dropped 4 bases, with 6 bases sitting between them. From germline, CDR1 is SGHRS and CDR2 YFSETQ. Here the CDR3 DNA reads TGCGCCAGCAGCTTGACCTTTTACAATGAGCAGTTCTTC. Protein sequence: CASSLTFYNEQFF.

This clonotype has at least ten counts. In DNA form, the CDR3 reads TGTGCCAGCAGCTTGTGGGGACGCACAGATACGCAGTATTTT. This gives the protein CASSLWGRTDTQYF. The V gene is TRBV5-6, the J gene TRBJ2-3; D possibly matches TRBD1 or TRBD2 (5 bases each). Germline CDR1 is SGHDT and CDR2 is YYEEEE. V lost 1 base and J 1 base, leaving 7 bases between the germline ends. This CDR3 spans 14 amino acids.

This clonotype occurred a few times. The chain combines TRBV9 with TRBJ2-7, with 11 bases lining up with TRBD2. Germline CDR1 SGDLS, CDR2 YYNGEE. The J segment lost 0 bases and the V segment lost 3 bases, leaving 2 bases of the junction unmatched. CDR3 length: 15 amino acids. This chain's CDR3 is CASSEGLADSYEQYF. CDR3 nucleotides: TGTGCCAGCAGCGAGGGACTAGCGGACTCCTACGAGCAGTACTTC.

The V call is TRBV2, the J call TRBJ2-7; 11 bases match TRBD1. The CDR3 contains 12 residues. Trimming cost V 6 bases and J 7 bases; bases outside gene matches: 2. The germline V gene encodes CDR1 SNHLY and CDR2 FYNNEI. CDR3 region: CASRDRGLEQYF. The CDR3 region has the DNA TGTGCCAGCAGGGACAGGGGGCTTGAGCAGTACTTC.

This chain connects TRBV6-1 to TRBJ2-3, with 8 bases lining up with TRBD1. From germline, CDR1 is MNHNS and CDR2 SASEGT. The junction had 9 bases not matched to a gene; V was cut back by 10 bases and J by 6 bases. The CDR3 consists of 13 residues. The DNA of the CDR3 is TGTGCCATCGGGGACCGGGACAGGGATACGCAGTATTTT. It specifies CAIGDRDRDTQYF.

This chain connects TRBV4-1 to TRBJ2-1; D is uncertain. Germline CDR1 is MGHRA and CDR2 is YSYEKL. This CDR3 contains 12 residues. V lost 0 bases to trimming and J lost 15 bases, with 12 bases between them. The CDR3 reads CASSQDSLSLFF. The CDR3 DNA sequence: TGCGCCAGCAGCCAAGATTCCCTTAGTCTGTTCTTC.

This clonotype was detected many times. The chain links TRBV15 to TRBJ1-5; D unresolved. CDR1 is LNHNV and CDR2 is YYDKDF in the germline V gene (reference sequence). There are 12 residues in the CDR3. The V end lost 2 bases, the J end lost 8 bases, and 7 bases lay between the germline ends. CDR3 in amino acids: CATSRSSEPQHF. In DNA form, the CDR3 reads TGTGCCACCAGCAGAAGCTCGGAGCCCCAGCATTTT.